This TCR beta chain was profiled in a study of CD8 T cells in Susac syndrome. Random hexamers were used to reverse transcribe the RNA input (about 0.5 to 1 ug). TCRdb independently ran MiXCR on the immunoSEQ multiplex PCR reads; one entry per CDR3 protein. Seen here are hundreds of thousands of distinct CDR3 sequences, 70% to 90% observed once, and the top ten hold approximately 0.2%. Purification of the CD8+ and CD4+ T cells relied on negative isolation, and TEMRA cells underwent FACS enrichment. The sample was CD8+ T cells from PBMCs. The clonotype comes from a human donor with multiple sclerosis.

The CDR3 region has the DNA TGTGCCAGCAGTCCCGGACAGGCCGGAGCGCCCCAGCATTTT. It codes for CASSPGQAGAPQHF. V and J are TRBV27 and TRBJ1-5, with TRBD1 matching 7 bases. CDR3 length equals 14 residues. J gave up 9 bases and V 5 bases, and 10 bases lay outside the gene matches. Germline values: CDR1 MNHEY, CDR2 SMNVEV (reference sequence).